One sample yielded the 30 T cell receptor beta chains listed below, sequenced in a study of shared clonotypes between healthy human individuals. Data came from immunoSEQ multiplex PCR; TCRdb stores just in-frame clones and leaves some out. The sample contains over a million clones, roughly 70% of which appear only once. Source material: memory CD4+ T cells sorted from blood. Specified subset: CD45RA-negative fraction. These receptor sequences come from a man between 18 and 29 years old in good health.

V is TRBV7-8 and J is TRBJ2-7, with D perhaps being TRBD1 or TRBD2 (7 bases each). The V end was cut by 2 bases, the J end by 0 bases, with 14 bases between. In germline, CDR1 is SGHVS, CDR2 FQNEAQ. The CDR3 has 16 residues. The CDR3 DNA is TGTGCCAGCAGCTTATCCGGCAGGGGGGGCTCCTACGAGCAGTACTTC. Protein sequence: CASSLSGRGGSYEQYF.

The chain links TRBV7-2 to TRBJ1-1; weak D call: TRBD1 (6 bases). CDR3 length: 15 amino acids. With 1 base removed from V and 2 bases from J, the gap between germline ends came to 11 bases. The germline gives CDR1 SGHTA, CDR2 FQGNSA. DNA of the CDR3: TGTGCCAGCAGCTTAGAGACGACAGGCAACACTGAAGCTTTCTTT. The encoded protein is CASSLETTGNTEAFF.

The rearrangement joins TRBV25-1 to TRBJ2-7; D assignment may be TRBD1 or TRBD2 (6 bases each). Trimming took off 7 bases at V and 3 bases at J, with 13 bases between the two ends. Germline V CDR1 and CDR2: MGHDK, SYGVNS. CDR3 length: 13 amino acids. The DNA for the CDR3 is TGTGCCAGCACCGAGGGGGGCAACTACGAGCAGTACTTC. Translation: CASTEGGNYEQYF.

Regarding this clone: Other DNA sequences in this sample translate to the same CDR3. This chain uses TRBV5-4 with TRBJ2-7; D ambiguous. The length of the CDR3 is 12 residues. Trimming pared 0 bases from V and 3 bases from J, leaving 4 bases between. Germline CDR1 is SGHNT and CDR2 is YYREEE (reference sequence). As DNA, the CDR3 is TGTGCCAGCAGCTTGGACGGCTACGAGCAGTACTTC. This gives the protein CASSLDGYEQYF.

The chain carries TRBV28 and TRBJ1-5, with TRBD1 as a possible D gene (6 bases). CDR1 MDHEN and CDR2 SYDVKM come from the germline V gene. Trimming took off 3 bases at V and 7 bases at J, with 13 bases between the two ends. The CDR3 contains 14 residues. CDR3 loop: CASSLGGGRQPQHF. The CDR3 DNA reads as TGTGCCAGCAGTTTGGGAGGGGGTCGACAGCCCCAGCATTTT.

CDR3 coding DNA: TGTGCCAGCAGTTACCCAGGAAAAAGCACCGGGGAGCTGTTTTTT. Translated: CASSYPGKSTGELFF. This chain connects TRBV6-6 to TRBJ2-2; D unclear. V dropped 2 bases and J dropped 4 bases, with 11 bases sitting between them. CDR3 length: 15 amino acids. Per germline, CDR1 MNHNY and CDR2 SVGAGI (reference sequence).

The chain carries TRBV11-2 and TRBJ1-4; D possibly corresponds to TRBD1 (5 bases). This CDR3 is 15 amino acids long. V was shortened by 5 bases and J by 6 bases, with 16 bases between the two germline ends. The germline V gene has CDR1 SGHAT and CDR2 FQNNGV. CDR3 sequence reads: CASSPRWAGDEKLFF. The CDR3 DNA sequence: TGTGCCAGCAGCCCTAGATGGGCGGGGGATGAAAAACTGTTTTTT.

J is TRBJ2-3 and V is TRBV30; weak D call: TRBD1 (6 bases). The ends were cut back, 2 bases at V and 1 base at J, with 10 bases in the middle. The CDR3 is 14 amino acids. Germline V gene data show CDR1 as GTSNPN and CDR2 as SVGIG (reference sequence). The CDR3: CAWSIQGGTDTQYF. The CDR3 DNA reads as TGTGCCTGGAGTATACAGGGAGGCACAGATACGCAGTATTTT.

DNA for the CDR3: TGCGCCAGCAGCCAAGATTACCTAGCAGCGAACACCGGGGAGCTGTTTTTT. Protein: CASSQDYLAANTGELFF. The chain links TRBV4-3 to TRBJ2-2; a weak D match, TRBD2 (5 bases). The CDR3 contains 17 residues. Germline V gene data show CDR1 as LGHNA and CDR2 as YSLEER. V dropped 0 bases and J dropped 0 bases, with 11 bases sitting between them.

The chain uses TRBV2 and TRBJ2-1; D gene uncertain. V was trimmed by 3 bases and J by 14 bases, leaving 2 bases between them. Looked up from germline, CDR1 is SNHLY and CDR2 is FYNNEI. CDR3 size: 8 residues. In nucleotides, the CDR3 is TGTGCCAGCAGTGATAAGTTCTTC. Protein sequence: CASSDKFF.

This clone has just one count. The chain combines TRBV5-1 with TRBJ2-7; no definite D call. CDR1 is SGHRS and CDR2 is YFSETQ in the germline V gene. The V gene lost 0 bases and the J gene lost 7 bases, with 8 bases spanning the gap. The CDR3 contains 12 residues. Written as DNA, the CDR3 is TGCGCCAGCAGCTTGGGAACAGCGGAGCAGTACTTC. The encoded protein is CASSLGTAEQYF.

CDR3 DNA: TGTGCCAGTAGTAAACAGATCACAGATACGCAGTATTTT. Its protein product is CASSKQITDTQYF. The chain recombines TRBV19 with TRBJ2-3; D remains unclear. The V end lost 4 bases, the J end lost 2 bases, and 7 bases lay between the germline ends. The CDR3 length is 13 residues. The germline V gene encodes CDR1 LNHDA and CDR2 SQIVND (reference sequence).

This clone has only one observation. The chain employs TRBV11-2 and TRBJ1-2, with D possibly TRBD1 on 5 matching bases. V gave up 5 bases and J gave up 0 bases, with 16 bases separating them. Germline CDR1 and CDR2: SGHAT and FQNNGV. The CDR3 covers 16 residues. For the CDR3, the DNA is TGTGCCAGCAGCCCAACCGCCACGACAGCTAACTATGGCTACACCTTC. Protein: CASSPTATTANYGYTF.

This clone occurred many times. This chain links TRBV11-2 with TRBJ2-3, with D possibly TRBD1 on 6 matching bases. Trimming took off 5 bases at V and 6 bases at J, with 15 bases between the two ends. There are 14 residues in the CDR3. Germline V CDR1 and CDR2: SGHAT, FQNNGV. In nucleotides, the CDR3 is TGTGCCAGCAGCCCCCGACAGGCCCGGGATACGCAGTATTTT. Protein product: CASSPRQARDTQYF.

This chain links TRBV29-1 with TRBJ1-1, with 7 positions matching TRBD1. CDR3 length: 13 amino acids. With 6 bases clipped from V and 0 bases from J, the junction kept 4 bases outside the gene matches. From germline, CDR1 is SQVTM and CDR2 ANQGSEA. The DNA for the CDR3 is TGCAGCGTGGTGACAGGGTTGAACACTGAAGCTTTCTTT. It codes for CSVVTGLNTEAFF.

This clone has just a few counts. The rearrangement uses TRBV10-1 and TRBJ1-2, with D perhaps matching TRBD1 (6 bases). Trimming removed 4 bases from V and 0 bases from J, with 15 bases in between. CDR1 is WNHNN, CDR2 SYGVQD, per germline (reference sequence). There are 16 residues in the CDR3. The CDR3 DNA reads TGCGCCAGCAGTGCCAGCAGGGGCGAAACTAACTATGGCTACACCTTC. It specifies CASSASRGETNYGYTF.

CDR3 loop: CASSQERGVGEQYF. The CDR3 region has the DNA TGCGCCAGCAGCCAAGAGAGGGGAGTGGGCGAGCAGTACTTC. The rearrangement joins TRBV4-1 to TRBJ2-5, with D perhaps being TRBD1 or TRBD2 (5 bases each). Judging by the DNA end, TRBJ2-7 fits better; the J call may be wrong. Germline values: CDR1 MGHRA, CDR2 YSYEKL. The CDR3 is 14 residues long.

The CDR3 is CAWSMGLAGTTDTQYF. The CDR3 DNA reads TGTGCCTGGAGTATGGGACTAGCGGGAACTACAGATACGCAGTATTTT. The chain recombines TRBV30 with TRBJ2-3; 13 positions agree with TRBD2. Germline trimming cut 2 bases from V and 3 bases from J; bases unmatched to any gene: 5. This CDR3 has 16 amino acids. The germline gives CDR1 GTSNPN, CDR2 SVGIG (reference sequence).

The chain joins TRBV10-3 to TRBJ2-7, with a weak D call TRBD2 (7 bases). Germline CDR1 reads ENHRY; CDR2 reads SYGVKD. Trimming left V 8 bases short and J 0 bases short, with 14 bases between. The CDR3 contains 14 residues. CDR3 sequence reads: CAIEGGGGSYEQYF. For the CDR3, the DNA is TGTGCCATCGAAGGAGGGGGGGGCTCCTACGAGCAGTACTTC.

V usage is TRBV6-4 and J usage is TRBJ1-2; 11 nucleotides agree with TRBD1. The CDR3 extends over 13 amino acids. In germline, CDR1 is MRHNA, CDR2 SNTAGT. The trim removed 5 bases at V and 9 bases at J, leaving 5 bases unmatched. As DNA, the CDR3 is TGTGCCAGCAGTAGGGACAGGGGGGATCGCTACACCTTC. Residues: CASSRDRGDRYTF.

This clone was seen a few times. This rearrangement joins TRBV18 to TRBJ1-1; no clear D. CDR3 size: 13 residues. The V gene's germline CDR1 is KGHSH and CDR2 LQKENI. V was trimmed by 1 base and J by 1 base, leaving 4 bases between them. CDR3 in amino acids: CASSPRANTEAFF. The CDR3 bases are TGTGCCAGCTCACCACGGGCGAACACTGAAGCTTTCTTT.

The CDR3 DNA sequence: TGTGCCAGCAGCGCTAGTGCTCAAGGAAACACCATATATTTT. Encoded protein: CASSASAQGNTIYF. V is TRBV9 and J is TRBJ1-3; unclear D gene. The ends were cut back, 3 bases at V and 4 bases at J, with 11 bases in the middle. Germline V gene data show CDR1 as SGDLS and CDR2 as YYNGEE. The CDR3 sequence is 14 residues long. The whole variable domain, remainder taken from reference TRBV9 and TRBJ1-3, is DSGVTQTPKHLITATGQRVTLRCSPRSGDLSVYWYQQSLDQGLQFLIQYYNGEERAKGNILERFSAQQFPDLHSELNLSSLELGDSALYFCASSASAQGNTIYFGEGSWLTVV.

This clone has only a few counts. V usage is TRBV21-1 and J usage is TRBJ2-5; the table's D gene call, TRBD2, was not cross checked with the DNA. TRBV21-1 represents a pseudogene. The CDR3 contains 12 residues. CDR3 coding DNA: TGTGCCAGCAGCAAATCCGCGGAGACCCAGTACTTC. The encoded protein is CASSKSAETQYF.

The chain has TRBV7-2 and TRBJ2-7; TRBD1 aligns across 8 bases. With 3 bases clipped from V and 5 bases from J, the junction kept 9 bases outside the gene matches. CDR1 and CDR2 from the germline V gene are SGHTA and FQGNSA. The CDR3 is 15 residues long. CDR3 nucleotides: TGTGCCAGCAGCTTTGGAGGCAGGGGGCAGGACGAGCAGTACTTC. The encoded protein is CASSFGGRGQDEQYF.

The chain recombines TRBV19 with TRBJ2-1, with 11 bases identical to TRBD2. The CDR3 is 17 amino acids. Germline lookup yields CDR1 LNHDA and CDR2 SQIVND (reference sequence). The V gene end was trimmed by 4 bases and the J gene end by 3 bases; junction bases not matched to a gene: 8. CDR3 coding DNA: TGTGCCAGTAGTACCTTCCATCTAGCGGGAGGCTACAATGAGCAGTTCTTC. Translated, it gives CASSTFHLAGGYNEQFF. Full variable domain (rest looked up from reference TRBV19 and TRBJ2-1): DGGITQSPKYLFRKEGQNVTLSCEQNLNHDAMYWYRQDPGQGLRLIYYSQIVNDFQKGDIAEGYSVSREKKESFPLTVTSAQKNPTAFYLCASSTFHLAGGYNEQFFGPGTRLTVL.

The CDR3 sequence is CASRRPGPRDYEQYF. The DNA for the CDR3 is TGCGCCAGCCGCCGACCGGGACCGAGGGACTACGAGCAGTACTTC. The chain has TRBV5-1 and TRBJ2-7, with D possibly called TRBD1 or TRBD2 (5 bases each). This CDR3 region has 15 residues. Per the germline V gene, CDR1 is SGHRS and CDR2 is YFSETQ. The V and J ends lost 7 bases and 3 bases respectively, with 20 bases between them.

The CDR3 DNA sequence: TGCGCCAGCAGCCAAAGTCTTAATCCCGTCTCTGGAAACACCATATATTTT. Protein sequence: CASSQSLNPVSGNTIYF. V usage is TRBV4-3 and J usage is TRBJ1-3; D is unresolved. The CDR3 sequence is 17 residues long. CDR1 LGHNA and CDR2 YSLEER come from the germline V gene. Trimming took off 2 bases at V and 0 bases at J, with 14 bases between the two ends.

The rearrangement links TRBV2 to TRBJ1-6, with D uncertain. CDR1 is SNHLY, CDR2 FYNNEI, per germline. The CDR3 has 15 amino acids. V was shortened by 7 bases and J by 6 bases, with 16 bases between the two germline ends. The CDR3 coding sequence is TGTGCCAGCAAAGCAGTGTCATTGGGTAATTCACCCCTCCACTTT. Residues: CASKAVSLGNSPLHF.

The chain couples TRBV18 to TRBJ1-5; weak D call: TRBD1 (5 bases). Germline V gene sequence: CDR1 KGHSH, CDR2 LQKENI. The V and J ends lost 4 bases and 4 bases respectively, with 14 bases between them. The CDR3 length is 15 residues. CDR3 coding DNA: TGTGCCAGCTCACTTATGGGGGAGGAAAATCAGCCCCAGCATTTT. The encoded protein is CASSLMGEENQPQHF.

The chain recombines TRBV15 with TRBJ1-5, with D tentatively TRBD1 (5 bases). Trimming removed 3 bases at V and 7 bases at J, with 16 bases between. The CDR3 runs to 15 residues. The germline CDR1 and CDR2 sequences are LNHNV and YYDKDF (reference sequence). The CDR3 reads CATSSGGSFAQPQHF. CDR3 nucleotides: TGTGCCACCAGCAGTGGGGGTAGTTTTGCGCAGCCCCAGCATTTT. The full variable domain, with the rest looked up from reference TRBV15 and TRBJ1-5, is DAMVIQNPRYQVTQFGKPVTLSCSQTLNHNVMYWYQQKSSQAPKLLFHYYDKDFNNEADTPDNFQSRRPNTSFCFLDIRSPGLGDTAMYLCATSSGGSFAQPQHFGDGTRLSIL.